This T cell receptor beta chain originates from a study of blood T cell repertoires in COVID-19. Turning to the study itself: Sites in the United States, Italy and Spain provided acute and convalescent COVID-19 samples. From T cells, B-cell-depleted T cells, or PBMCs came the material, which was cDNA or gDNA.

The assay was immunoSEQ multiplex PCR, and TCRdb's table has in-frame clones only and misses some. The sample has about 300,000 clones; about 82% are singletons. The CDR3 runs 15 residues. The germline CDR1 and CDR2 sequences are MNHEY and SVGEGT. V dropped 6 bases and J dropped 0 bases, with 12 bases sitting between them. This clonotype was obtained from a woman aged 45-60 years with acute or convalescent COVID-19. Sample: peripheral blood. V gene TRBV6-2 or TRBV6-3 combines with J gene TRBJ2-1; a weak D match, TRBD2 (5 bases). The CDR3, as DNA: TGTGCCAGCAGCGACCTGGGGAGCTCCTACAATGAGCAGTTCTTC. Protein product: CASSDLGSSYNEQFF.